A single sample gave rise to the 18 T cell receptor beta chains below, sequenced in a study of control samples from healthy donors and cancer patients. TCRdb's copy holds only in-frame clones and misses some; the assay was immunoSEQ multiplex PCR. The data contain 100,000 to 150,000 clones, just under 95% of them singletons. Input material: blood. These receptors were obtained from a man aged 18 to 35 in good health.

The CDR3 nucleotides are TGTGCCAGCAGGGGACTTCAGGGGCGCGAGCAGTACTTC. This sequence encodes CASRGLQGREQYF. The chain joins TRBV2 to TRBJ2-7; D tentatively reads TRBD1 or TRBD2 (6 bases each). Germline CDR1 is SNHLY and CDR2 is FYNNEI. This CDR3 region has 13 residues. Trimming removed 6 bases at V and 6 bases at J, with 15 bases between.

The CDR3 bases are TGTGCCAGCAGTCCCCTTAACACAGATACGCAGTATTTT. It translates to CASSPLNTDTQYF. V usage is TRBV6-5 and J usage is TRBJ2-3; unclear D gene. Germline CDR1 and CDR2: MNHEY and SVGAGI. V lost 5 bases, J lost 2 bases, and 8 bases lay in between. CDR3 length: 13 amino acids.

The chain employs TRBV6-5 and TRBJ2-1, with D hard to call. The V gene's germline CDR1 is MNHEY and CDR2 SVGAGI. This CDR3 is built from 16 residues. V dropped 0 bases and J dropped 2 bases, with 11 bases sitting between them. The CDR3 region has the DNA TGTGCCAGCAGTTACTCTCTACGAGTAGCCTACAATGAGCAGTTCTTC. Amino acids: CASSYSLRVAYNEQFF.

This chain links TRBV6-6 with TRBJ1-2, with D possibly being TRBD1 (6 bases). This CDR3 is built from 16 residues. Trimming stripped 0 bases from V and 3 bases from J, with 14 bases between. CDR1 MNHNY and CDR2 SVGAGI come from the germline V gene (reference sequence). The CDR3 spells CASSYSGAPSYYGYTF. As DNA, the CDR3 is TGTGCCAGCAGTTACTCGGGGGCTCCGTCATACTATGGCTACACCTTC.

J is TRBJ1-1 and V is TRBV12-2. TRBV12-2 is a pseudogene. The CDR3 totals 13 residues. CDR3 sequence reads: CASRLESCTEAFF. DNA of the CDR3: TGTGCAAGTCGCTTAGAGTCGTGCACTGAAGCTTTCTTT.

This clone was counted once. This chain uses TRBV6-2 or TRBV6-3 with TRBJ1-1, with D possibly TRBD1 on 5 matching bases. The V gene's germline CDR1 is MNHEY and CDR2 SVGEGT. V was trimmed by 2 bases and J by 1 base, leaving 8 bases between them. This CDR3 spans 14 amino acids. CDR3 loop: CASSYVGPNTEAFF. As DNA, the CDR3 is TGTGCCAGCAGTTACGTGGGACCGAACACTGAAGCTTTCTTT.

V gene TRBV13 combines with J gene TRBJ2-7, with D possibly matching TRBD2 (5 bases). The germline V gene has CDR1 PRHDT and CDR2 FYEKMQ (reference sequence). The CDR3 sequence is 13 residues long. V lost 6 bases and J 3 bases, leaving 12 bases between the germline ends. In nucleotides, the CDR3 is TGTGCCAGCAGTAACGGGAATTACTACGAGCAGTACTTC. This codes for CASSNGNYYEQYF.

The J gene is TRBJ2-7, the V gene TRBV15, with TRBD2 matching over 7 bases. This CDR3 contains 14 residues. V dropped 3 bases and J dropped 1; count of bases not matched to a gene: 3. Germline V gene data show CDR1 as LNHNV and CDR2 as YYDKDF (reference sequence). The CDR3 nucleotides are TGTGCCACCAGCAGCGGGGGGTCTTCCTACGAGCAGTACTTC. Protein: CATSSGGSSYEQYF.

The chain has TRBV12-3 or TRBV12-4 and TRBJ1-1; D is possibly TRBD1 (6 bases). V lost 3 bases to trimming and J lost 4 bases, with 9 bases between them. This CDR3 contains 13 residues. CDR3 amino acids: CASSFIGGTEAFF. The CDR3 DNA follows: TGTGCCAGCAGTTTTATAGGGGGCACTGAAGCTTTCTTT.

The chain employs TRBV9 and TRBJ2-1; TRBD2 matches at 9 bases. Germline lookup yields CDR1 SGDLS and CDR2 YYNGEE. V gave up 0 bases and J gave up 5 bases; unmatched junction bases: 3. The CDR3 contains 15 residues. DNA for the CDR3: TGTGCCAGCAGCGTAGATCCTAGCGGGGACAATGAGCAGTTCTTC. Translating it yields CASSVDPSGDNEQFF.

The chain carries TRBV7-2 and TRBJ2-3; perhaps D is TRBD1 or TRBD2 (5 bases each). Looked up from germline, CDR1 is SGHTA and CDR2 is FQGNSA. The length of the CDR3 is 15 residues. Trimming removed 3 bases at V and 2 bases at J, with 12 bases between. CDR3 sequence reads: CASSLTGTNTDTQYF. CDR3 in DNA: TGTGCCAGCAGCTTGACCGGGACCAACACAGATACGCAGTATTTT.

This chain links TRBV30 with TRBJ1-3; D is unresolved. Looked up from germline, CDR1 is GTSNPN and CDR2 is SVGIG (reference sequence). Between the trimmed V and J ends, which lost 0 bases and 0 bases, there was a span of 12 bases. The CDR3 is made up of 16 amino acids. The chain's CDR3 is CAWSVIGVSSGNTIYF. In nucleotides, the CDR3 is TGTGCCTGGAGTGTAATCGGGGTCAGCTCTGGAAACACCATATATTTT.

V usage is TRBV2 and J usage is TRBJ1-2, with a possible D match to TRBD1 (5 bases). Germline loops: CDR1 SNHLY, CDR2 FYNNEI. This CDR3 contains 14 residues. Trimming cost V 7 bases and J 5 bases, with 17 bases left between them. DNA for the CDR3: TGTGCCAGCATTTTACTGTCAGGGCCTTATGGCTACACCTTC. Translated, it gives CASILLSGPYGYTF.

This chain joins TRBV7-9 and TRBJ2-7; 8 positions agree with TRBD1. The CDR3 has 14 residues. In germline, CDR1 is SEHNR, CDR2 FQNEAQ (reference sequence). J was trimmed by 3 bases and V by 6 bases; bases with no gene match: 7. CDR3 protein: CASSSGQALYEQYF. CDR3 DNA: TGTGCCAGCAGTTCGGGACAGGCCCTCTACGAGCAGTACTTC. The whole variable domain, filled in from reference TRBV7-9 and TRBJ2-7, reads DTGVSQNPRHKITKRGQNVTFRCDPISEHNRLYWYRQTLGQGPEFLTYFQNEAQLEKSRLLSDRFSAERPKGSFSTLEIQRTEQGDSAMYLCASSSGQALYEQYFGPGTRLTVT.

This chain joins TRBV12-3 or TRBV12-4 and TRBJ1-3; TRBD1 matches at 7 bases. The CDR3 sequence is 13 residues long. V lost 3 bases to trimming and J lost 4 bases; unmatched junction nucleotides: 0. In DNA form, the CDR3 reads TGTGCCAGCAGTTTGGGACAGGGAAACACCATATATTTT. Translated, it gives CASSLGQGNTIYF.

The J gene is TRBJ1-2, the V gene TRBV30; 8 nucleotides line up with TRBD1. In germline, CDR1 is GTSNPN, CDR2 SVGIG (reference sequence). The trim removed 3 bases at V and 4 bases at J, leaving 7 bases unmatched. There are 14 residues in the CDR3. The CDR3 is CAWSGQGLLYGYTF. Here the CDR3 DNA reads TGTGCCTGGAGCGGACAGGGTCTTCTCTATGGCTACACCTTC.

The rearrangement joins TRBV2 to TRBJ1-2, with a tentative D call TRBD1 (6 bases). CDR1 and CDR2 from the germline V gene are SNHLY and FYNNEI. The ends were cut back, 7 bases at V and 4 bases at J, with 19 bases in the middle. The CDR3 spans 15 residues. The CDR3 reads CASTPPGGQGYGYTF. DNA for the CDR3: TGTGCCAGCACTCCCCCCGGGGGCCAGGGCTATGGCTACACCTTC.

The chain is built from TRBV14 and TRBJ1-1; a possible D gene is TRBD1 (5 bases). The CDR3 consists of 13 residues. V was trimmed by 1 base and J by 9 bases, leaving 12 bases between them. Germline assignment: CDR1 SGHDN and CDR2 FVKESK. CDR3 sequence: CASSQAREGKAFF. The CDR3 DNA sequence: TGTGCCAGCAGCCAAGCCAGGGAGGGAAAAGCTTTCTTT. Full variable domain (missing parts from reference TRBV14 and TRBJ1-1): EAGVTQFPSHSVIEKGQTVTLRCDPISGHDNLYWYRRVMGKEIKFLLHFVKESKQDESGMPNNRFLAERTGGTYSTLKVQPAELEDSGVYFCASSQAREGKAFFGQGTRLTVV.